The 2 T cell receptor beta chains listed next were all sequenced from one sample in a study of OX40 agonist ivuxolimab in advanced cancers. Clones were sequenced by immunoSEQ multiplex PCR, and TCRdb holds only the in-frame ones, with some missing. The sample has approximately 58,000 clones; roughly 88% are singletons. Source: CD4+ or CD8+ T cells sorted from blood, taken in a trial of the OX40 agonist ivuxolimab. The receptors originated from an adult with an advanced solid tumor such as melanoma, head and neck, liver or kidney cancer.

The V gene is TRBV5-1, the J gene TRBJ2-5; possible D gene TRBD2, 6 bases. CDR3 length equals 15 residues. V was pared by 2 bases and J by 2 bases, with 13 bases between. Germline-derived CDR1 and CDR2 are SGHRS and YFSETQ. This chain's CDR3 is CASSFTGRLQETQYF. The DNA of the CDR3 is TGCGCCAGCAGCTTTACCGGGAGACTACAAGAGACCCAGTACTTC.

The rearrangement links TRBV6-5 to TRBJ2-7; D uncertain. The germline CDR1 and CDR2 sequences are MNHEY and SVGAGI. V shed 0 bases and J shed 2 bases, with 11 bases lying between them. The CDR3 length is 15 residues. The CDR3, as DNA: TGTGCCAGCAGTTACTCGAGTGCGGATACCTACGAGCAGTACTTC. It translates to CASSYSSADTYEQYF.